What follows are 2 T cell receptor beta chains derived from one specimen sequenced in a study of shared clonotypes between healthy human individuals. The naive CD8 fraction comprised CD45RO-negative cells positively selected for CCR7 and excluded terminally differentiated effector memory CD45RA+ cells. Data came from immunoSEQ multiplex PCR; TCRdb stores just in-frame clones and leaves some out. The table records 1.5 million to 2.5 million clones, 85% to 95% of them present only once. The sample comprised naive CD8+ T cells sorted from blood. Receptors were obtained from a man aged 18 to 30 in good health.

The rearrangement uses TRBV7-6 and TRBJ2-7; maybe TRBD1 (5 bases). CDR3 length: 12 amino acids. V lost 5 bases and J 3 bases, leaving 8 bases between the germline ends. Germline values: CDR1 SGHVS, CDR2 FNYEAQ. The CDR3 here is CASSPDNYEQYF. In nucleotides, the CDR3 is TGTGCCAGCAGCCCGGACAACTACGAGCAGTACTTC.

This clone was seen just once. The chain is built from TRBV7-6 and TRBJ2-7; D is unclear. V was clipped by 2 bases and J by 2 bases, with 10 bases between them. CDR1 is SGHVS and CDR2 is FNYEAQ in the germline V gene. The CDR3 sequence is 14 residues long. CDR3 region: CASSLQTEAYEQYF. The CDR3 coding sequence is TGTGCCAGCAGCTTACAAACTGAAGCCTACGAGCAGTACTTC.